The text below deals with one TCR beta chain. This specimen comes from a study of blood T cell repertoires in COVID-19. Across the whole study: Acute and convalescent COVID-19 specimens originated in the United States, Italy and Spain. T cells, B-cell-depleted T cells, or PBMCs supplied cDNA or gDNA.

The Seattle site enrolled patients during active infection and followed them longitudinally. The authors' processing: Amplification of reference gene primers provided the estimated nucleated cell counts. Sequencing was performed with immunoSEQ multiplex PCR; in TCRdb, only in-frame clones are kept and a portion is missing. V, J and clone size were drawn from that table, and D and trimming were deduced from the DNA. This sample has about 170,000 clones, with around 84% found just once. CDR3 length: 12 amino acids. J was trimmed by 8 bases and V by 4 bases; bases with no gene match: 5. Germline values: CDR1 SGHRS, CDR2 YFSETQ.

The chain uses TRBV5-1 and TRBJ1-2; 7 nucleotides match TRBD1. The origin of this receptor is a woman between 65 and 79 years old with COVID-19, enrolled during active disease. Sequenced material: peripheral blood. The CDR3 protein is CASSGGGRGYTF. The CDR3 bases are TGCGCCAGCAGCGGAGGGGGCCGGGGCTACACCTTC.